The source of this TCR beta chain is a study of Ad26.COV2.S vaccination and SARS-CoV-2 variants. Study-wide background: Once or twice, 56 days apart, Ad26.COV2.S was delivered intramuscularly. Study-wide results and limits: Comparable non-spike TCR breadth was observed in vaccine and placebo recipients. It is possible that the TCR breadth and depth analyses underestimated the total T cell responses.

Per germline, CDR1 KGHDR and CDR2 SFDVKD. Trimming removed 3 bases from V and 2 bases from J, with 15 bases in between. The CDR3 length is 17 residues. Noted treatment: some 20 received Ad26.COV2.S at low or high dose, single or two shots; 5 received placebo; per-sample allocation not given. Samples analyzed were those drawn on day 63 after the first vaccine or placebo injection. As to this clone: Its antigen remains unidentified.

TCRdb keeps only in-frame clones here, not all; method: immunoSEQ multiplex PCR. The sample records roughly 460,000 clones, approximately 90% being singletons. The source was peripheral blood, collected in a trial of Ad26.COV2.S vaccine versus placebo. The chain employs TRBV24-1 and TRBJ2-2; TRBD2 is a possible D gene (6 bases). The source of this sequence is a person between 18 and 65 years old who received the Ad26.COV2.S COVID-19 vaccine or a placebo. The CDR3 is CATSDTRDSLNTGELFF. The CDR3 DNA reads TGTGCCACCAGTGATACCCGGGACTCTCTAAACACCGGGGAGCTGTTTTTT.